A selection of T cell receptor beta chains follows, all from one sample in a study of OX40 agonist ivuxolimab in advanced cancers. The data were produced by immunoSEQ multiplex PCR, yet TCRdb's version contains in-frame clones alone and is incomplete. The sample carries roughly 53,000 clones, around 90% recorded once. The sequencing used CD4+ or CD8+ T cells sorted from blood, collected in a trial of the OX40 agonist ivuxolimab. The receptors originated from an adult with an advanced solid tumor such as melanoma, head and neck, liver or kidney cancer. Each CDR3 is given with its conserved first and last residue. The D gene is left open where the match is weak. Not all rows give a size; the values are once, few, many and, for expanded clones, a class.

abundance	d_gene	v_gene	j_gene	CDR3aa	CDR3nt
-	-	TRBV7-2	TRBJ1-3	CASSLGGSGNTIYF	TGTGCCAGCAGCTTAGGAGGGTCCGGAAACACCATATATTTT
-	TRBD1	TRBV7-3	TRBJ2-1	CASSPGTDNEQFF	TGTGCCAGCAGCCCGGGGACAGACAATGAGCAGTTCTTC
-	TRBD1	TRBV7-9	TRBJ1-5	CASSPIGTANQPQHF	TGTGCCAGCAGCCCAATTGGGACAGCCAATCAGCCCCAGCATTTT
-	TRBD1	TRBV18	TRBJ1-5	CASSFRHDRGGQPQHF	TGTGCCAGCTCGTTTCGACATGACAGGGGCGGTCAGCCCCAGCATTTT
-	-	TRBV28	TRBJ2-7	CASSLLVYEQYF	TGTGCCAGCAGTTTGCTGGTCTACGAGCAGTACTTC
-	TRBD2	TRBV27	TRBJ2-1	CASSASSGRALRNEQFF	TGTGCCAGCAGTGCCTCTAGCGGGAGGGCCTTAAGAAATGAGCAGTTCTTC
once	TRBD1	TRBV2	TRBJ1-6	CASRGQGRSPLHF	TGTGCCAGCAGGGGACAGGGTAGATCACCCCTCCACTTT
-	-	TRBV19	TRBJ1-5	CASCDGTPHQPQHF	TGTGCCAGTTGTGACGGGACACCTCATCAGCCCCAGCATTTT
-	-	TRBV12-2	TRBJ1-5	CASRLGTVPGNQPQHF	TGTGCAAGTCGCTTAGGCACGGTCCCTGGGAATCAGCCCCAGCATTTT
-	-	TRBV5-1	TRBJ2-7	CASSFVTALSHEQYF	TGCGCCAGCAGCTTTGTCACAGCCCTAAGCCACGAGCAGTACTTC
-	-	TRBV5-1	TRBJ2-5	CASRFAGGSEETQYF	TGCGCCAGCAGATTCGCCGGGGGATCAGAAGAGACCCAGTACTTC
-	-	TRBV7-2	TRBJ1-3	CASSSGRVGSGNTIYF	TGTGCCAGCAGTTCAGGAAGGGTAGGCTCTGGAAACACCATATATTTT
-	TRBD2	TRBV2	TRBJ2-7	CASSPASGTYEQYF	TGTGCCAGCAGCCCCGCTAGCGGTACCTACGAGCAGTACTTC
once	TRBD1	TRBV7-9	TRBJ1-5	CASSEGGTNQPQHF	TGTGCCAGCAGCGAAGGGGGCACGAATCAGCCCCAGCATTTT
-	-	TRBV19	TRBJ1-4	CASALPILGYGNEKLFF	TGTGCCAGTGCACTTCCCATCCTAGGGTATGGAAATGAAAAACTGTTTTTT
-	-	TRBV6-5	TRBJ2-7	CASSPRRSYEQYF	TGTGCCAGCAGTCCCCGCAGGTCCTACGAGCAGTACTTC
-	TRBD2	TRBV5-4	TRBJ2-2	CASSLGAGGDTGELFF	TGTGCCAGCAGCTTGGGGGCGGGAGGGGACACCGGGGAGCTGTTTTTT
-	-	TRBV10-3	TRBJ2-7	CAISLGGTLVEQYF	TGTGCCATCAGTCTAGGGGGGACCTTAGTCGAGCAGTACTTC
-	TRBD2	TRBV9	TRBJ2-7	CASSVGPSGSSYEQYF	TGTGCCAGCAGCGTAGGACCAAGCGGGAGCTCCTACGAGCAGTACTTC
-	TRBD1	TRBV5-1	TRBJ2-3	CASRKSGTGTTDTQYF	TGCGCCAGCAGAAAATCCGGGACAGGCACCACAGATACGCAGTATTTT
once	-	TRBV11-3	TRBJ2-5	CASSLGNEPGETQYF	TGTGCCAGCAGCTTAGGAAACGAGCCGGGAGAGACCCAGTACTTC
-	TRBD1	TRBV28	TRBJ2-7	CASSLTGSRYEQYF	TGTGCCAGCAGTTTGACAGGGAGTAGGTACGAGCAGTACTTC
-	TRBD2	TRBV7-6	TRBJ2-3	CASGSGNTDTQYF	TGTGCCAGCGGTAGCGGGAACACAGATACGCAGTATTTT
-	-	TRBV6-5	TRBJ1-1	CASRSETEAFF	TGTGCCAGCAGGTCAGAGACTGAAGCTTTCTTT
-	-	TRBV5-1	TRBJ2-4	CASSEGAGGTKNIQYF	TGCGCCAGCAGCGAGGGGGCAGGGGGGACCAAAAACATTCAGTACTTC
-	TRBD2	TRBV7-8	TRBJ2-3	CASSFLAGEADTQYF	TGTGCCAGCAGCTTCCTAGCGGGAGAGGCAGATACGCAGTATTTT
-	-	TRBV28	TRBJ1-1	CASSPIQRAFSEAFF	TGTGCCAGCAGTCCAATACAGCGGGCGTTCTCTGAAGCTTTCTTT
-	TRBD2	TRBV4-2	TRBJ2-3	CASSQDRARRGDTQYF	TGTGCCAGCAGCCAAGATCGGGCCCGGCGGGGGGATACGCAGTATTTT
once	-	TRBV19	TRBJ2-1	CASRRDSEDNEQFF	TGTGCCAGTAGACGGGACTCGGAAGACAATGAGCAGTTCTTC
-	-	TRBV7-3	TRBJ2-2	CASSLIGGMNTGELFF	TGTGCCAGCAGCTTAATTGGCGGTATGAACACCGGGGAGCTGTTTTTT
-	TRBD2	TRBV5-8	TRBJ2-7	CASSLGAGLAGLNEQYF	TGTGCCAGCAGCTTGGGTGCGGGACTAGCGGGACTTAACGAGCAGTACTTC
-	-	TRBV18	TRBJ2-3	CASSQPGETDTQYF	TGTGCCAGCTCACAGCCGGGAGAGACAGATACGCAGTATTTT
-	-	TRBV10-3	TRBJ1-3	CAINRGHGGGNTIYF	TGTGCCATCAACCGCGGACATGGAGGAGGAAACACCATATATTTT
-	-	TRBV5-6	TRBJ1-1	CASSLFPPSGAFF	TGTGCCAGCAGCTTGTTTCCCCCTAGTGGAGCTTTCTTT
once	TRBD2	TRBV2	TRBJ2-3	CASSEDLAGKDTQYF	TGTGCCAGCAGTGAGGATCTAGCGGGAAAAGATACGCAGTATTTT
medium-sized	-	TRBV12-2	TRBJ2-7	CASRWEMGHAPEQYF	TGTGCAAGTCGTTGGGAAATGGGACACGCGCCCGAGCAGTACTTC
-	TRBD1	TRBV2	TRBJ1-2	CASRTGQGDGYTF	TGTGCCAGCAGGACGGGACAGGGGGATGGCTACACCTTC
-	TRBD1	TRBV28	TRBJ1-2	CASSGQGSNYGYTF	TGTGCCAGCAGTGGACAGGGTTCTAACTATGGCTACACCTTC
-	TRBD1	TRBV5-1	TRBJ2-7	CASSLMGTGGGEQYF	TGCGCCAGCAGCTTAATGGGGACAGGGGGTGGCGAGCAGTACTTC
-	-	TRBV23-1	TRBJ2-5	CASSRGGPTHQETQYF	TGCGCCAGCAGTCGGGGGGGCCCTACCCACCAAGAGACCCAGTACTTC
-	-	TRBV5-1	TRBJ1-1	CASSLVGGESEAFF	TGCGCCAGCAGCTTGGTAGGGGGTGAGTCTGAAGCTTTCTTT
-	-	TRBV4-3	TRBJ2-1	CASSQVPAESYNEQFF	TGCGCCAGCAGCCAAGTCCCAGCGGAAAGCTACAATGAGCAGTTCTTC
-	-	TRBV7-2	TRBJ2-3	CASSLAHTDTQYF	TGTGCCAGCAGCTTGGCCCACACAGATACGCAGTATTTT
-	TRBD2	TRBV25-1	TRBJ2-1	CASSERSRLAAYNEQFF	TGTGCCAGCAGTGAACGGTCGCGGCTAGCGGCTTACAATGAGCAGTTCTTC
-	-	TRBV6-5	TRBJ2-6	CASSSRAGRGANVLTF	TGTGCCAGCAGTTCCAGGGCGGGGAGAGGGGCCAACGTCCTGACTTTC
-	-	TRBV30	TRBJ1-5	CAWSSQTPGAQHF	TGTGCCTGGAGCTCCCAGACCCCAGGAGCCCAGCATTTT
once	-	TRBV9	TRBJ2-7	CASSTHSMGEQYF	TGTGCCAGCAGCACCCACTCGATGGGTGAGCAGTACTTC
-	-	TRBV5-4	TRBJ1-1	CASSGNTEAFF	TGTGCCAGCAGCGGAAACACTGAAGCTTTCTTT
-	-	TRBV11-3	TRBJ2-2	CASSLAAGTGELFF	TGTGCCAGCAGCCTAGCAGCCGGGACCGGGGAGCTGTTTTTT
-	-	TRBV28	TRBJ1-4	CASSPTATNEKLFF	TGTGCCAGCAGTCCCACTGCAACTAATGAAAAACTGTTTTTT
-	TRBD2	TRBV14	TRBJ2-3	CASSQVGAGGFTDTQYF	TGTGCCAGCAGCCAAGTAGGGGCGGGAGGATTCACAGATACGCAGTATTTT
-	-	TRBV6-5	TRBJ1-5	CASRTDRQVSQPQHF	TGTGCCAGCAGAACCGACAGGCAAGTAAGTCAGCCCCAGCATTTT
-	-	TRBV7-9	TRBJ2-2	CASSPSGLYTGELFF	TGTGCCAGCAGCCCGAGTGGGCTGTACACCGGGGAGCTGTTTTTT
-	-	TRBV29-1	TRBJ2-5	CSGYGLEETQYF	TGCAGCGGTTATGGGTTAGAAGAGACCCAGTACTTC
-	-	TRBV19	TRBJ1-4	CASRSTGGGEKLFF	TGTGCCAGTAGGTCGACAGGTGGGGGTGAAAAACTGTTTTTT
once	-	TRBV28	TRBJ2-7	CAHSLDGYEQYF	TGTGCCCACAGCCTCGACGGCTACGAGCAGTACTTC
-	-	TRBV5-6	TRBJ1-2	CASSLYPLGGYTF	TGTGCCAGCAGCTTGTACCCCCTAGGAGGCTACACCTTC
-	TRBD2	TRBV7-3	TRBJ2-1	CASSLSSGKRNEQFF	TGTGCCAGCAGCTTAAGTAGCGGGAAAAGGAATGAGCAGTTCTTC
-	-	TRBV19	TRBJ2-4	CASSRGSSPSTNIQYF	TGTGCCAGTAGTAGAGGGTCGTCACCATCTACAAACATTCAGTACTTC
-	TRBD1	TRBV4-2	TRBJ1-1	CASSPGGYYTEAFF	TGTGCCAGCAGCCCAGGGGGCTATTACACTGAAGCTTTCTTT